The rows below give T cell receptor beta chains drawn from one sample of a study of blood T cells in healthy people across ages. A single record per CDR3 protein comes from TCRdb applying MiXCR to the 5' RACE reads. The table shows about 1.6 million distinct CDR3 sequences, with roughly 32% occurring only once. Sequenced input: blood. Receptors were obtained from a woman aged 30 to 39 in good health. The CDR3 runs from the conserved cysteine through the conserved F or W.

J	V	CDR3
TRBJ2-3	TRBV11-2	CASSLVGGGPAGGTQYF
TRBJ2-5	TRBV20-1	CSARDRARGQETRYF
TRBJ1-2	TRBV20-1	CSAVIQGGGYTF
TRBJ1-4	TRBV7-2	CASSLGPARGLRGKLFF
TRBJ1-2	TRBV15	CATSREGGRTNYGYTF
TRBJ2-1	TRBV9	CASSVGSGGVSEQFF
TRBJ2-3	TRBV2	CASISSGAPDTQYF
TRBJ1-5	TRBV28	CAGGGGQPQHF
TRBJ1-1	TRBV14	CASSQGLRVEAFF
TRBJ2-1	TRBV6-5	CASSHSKAGKETQFF
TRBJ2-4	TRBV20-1	CSARPRTGLAKNIQYF
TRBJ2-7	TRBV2	CASSDGTGDYEQYF
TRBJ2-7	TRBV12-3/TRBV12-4	CASSSNSGSPYEQYF
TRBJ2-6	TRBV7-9	CASSPKVGTGLWANVLTF
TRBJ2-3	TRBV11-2	CASSLEGRGYVTQYF
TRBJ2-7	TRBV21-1	CASSKTRGGCTSGNDNGDEQYF
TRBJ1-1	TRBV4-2	CASSLEEAFF
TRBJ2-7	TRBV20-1	CSARVNPGMRTSGKYEQYF
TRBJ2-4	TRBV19	CASIPGPLRGKNIQYF
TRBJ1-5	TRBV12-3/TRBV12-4	CASSLAGGNIGQPQHF
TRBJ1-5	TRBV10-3	CAISDRSERGDQPQHF
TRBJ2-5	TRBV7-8	CASLAALQETQYF
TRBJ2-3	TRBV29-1	CSVRGQTDTQYF
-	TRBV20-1	CSADSLYEQYF
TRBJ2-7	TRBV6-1	CASSRVSGGAFYEQYF
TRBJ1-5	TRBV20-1	CSVTADRGQGQPQHF
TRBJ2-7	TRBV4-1	CASSLSYTYEQYF
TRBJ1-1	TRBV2	CASSEAPFWAFF
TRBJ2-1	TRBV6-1	CASSGGDGSYNEQFF
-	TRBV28	CASSPTSGSYNEQYF
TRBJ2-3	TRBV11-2	CASSLTQGTVTDTQYF
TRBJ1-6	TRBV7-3	CASSKDRVGSPLHF
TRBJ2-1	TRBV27	CASSSLAGVSNEQFF
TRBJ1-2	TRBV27	CASRLRTKFRDTNGYTF
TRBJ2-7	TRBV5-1	CASSLKTSSYEQYF
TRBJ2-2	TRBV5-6	CASSLAGQHTGELFF
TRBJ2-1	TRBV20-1	CSARDSLAGYNEQFF
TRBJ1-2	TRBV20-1	CSARDGKNYGYTF
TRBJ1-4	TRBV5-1	CASSLEGVTNEKRVF
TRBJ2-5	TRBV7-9	CASSSLSGPQETQYF
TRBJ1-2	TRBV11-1	CASSYDKTFYGYTF
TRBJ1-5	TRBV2	CASSSTEYSNQPQHF
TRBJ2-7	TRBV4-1	CASSQDRGRGYEQYF